The 27 T cell receptor beta chains below all came from one sample that was sequenced in a study of blood T cell repertoires in COVID-19. Produced via immunoSEQ multiplex PCR; TCRdb's table is partial and in-frame only. This sample carries 200,000 to 250,000 clones, less than 90% of them seen once, and the ten largest clones take around 18%. The specimen sequenced was peripheral blood. Source of these receptors: a woman aged 80 or older with active or convalescent COVID-19.

This chain uses TRBV6-2 or TRBV6-3 with TRBJ1-1; D might be TRBD1 (5 bases). The CDR3 length is 13 residues. V was cut by 4 bases and J by 1 base, with 7 bases left in between. From germline, CDR1 is MNHEY and CDR2 SVGEGT. The CDR3 loop reads CASSSGGNTEAFF. The CDR3 DNA sequence: TGTGCCAGCAGTTCCGGGGGGAACACTGAAGCTTTCTTT.

The chain has TRBV5-5 and TRBJ1-1; D gene unclear. This CDR3 spans 14 amino acids. Trimming pared 0 bases from V and 5 bases from J, leaving 11 bases between. CDR1 SGHKS and CDR2 YYEKEE come from the germline V gene (reference sequence). CDR3 coding DNA: TGTGCCAGCAGCTTGGGGCCAGGCCGAACTGAAGCTTTCTTT. It specifies CASSLGPGRTEAFF.

The gene calls are TRBV7-2 and TRBJ1-6; TRBD1 might be the D (5 bases). V gave up 3 bases and J gave up 6 bases, with 9 bases separating them. CDR3 size: 14 residues. Germline V lookup: CDR1 SGHTA, CDR2 FQGNSA. The CDR3 nucleotides read TGTGCCAGCAGCTTGGGGCGCCTTAATTCACCCCTCCACTTT. Amino acid sequence: CASSLGRLNSPLHF.

The V and J genes are TRBV9 and TRBJ2-3; perhaps TRBD2 as D (6 bases). Trimming took off 2 bases at V and 4 bases at J, with 17 bases between the two ends. Germline V gene data show CDR1 as SGDLS and CDR2 as YYNGEE. The CDR3 extends over 16 amino acids. The CDR3 reads CASSVSTGEVADTQYF. The CDR3 DNA is TGTGCCAGCAGCGTTTCTACGGGAGAGGTCGCAGATACGCAGTATTTT. Using reference TRBV9 and TRBJ2-3 for the parts outside the CDR3, the full variable domain is DSGVTQTPKHLITATGQRVTLRCSPRSGDLSVYWYQQSLDQGLQFLIQYYNGEERAKGNILERFSAQQFPDLHSELNLSSLELGDSALYFCASSVSTGEVADTQYFGPGTRLTVL.

The rearrangement uses TRBV28 and TRBJ1-1, with 9 bases fitting TRBD1. The ends lost 5 bases at V and 3 bases at J; junction bases unmatched: 10. Germline V CDR1 and CDR2: MDHEN, SYDVKM. This CDR3 has 16 residues. CDR3 nucleotides: TGTGCCAGCAGTCCGCCACAGGGGGCGGCGGACACTGAAGCTTTCTTT. It yields the protein CASSPPQGAADTEAFF.

The CDR3 nucleotides read TGTGCCAGCAGCTTGGTCATAGGGGTGGGCACTGAAGCTTTCTTT. It is translated as CASSLVIGVGTEAFF. V is TRBV5-5 and J is TRBJ1-1; possible D gene TRBD1, 5 bases. Germline V gene sequence: CDR1 SGHKS, CDR2 YYEKEE (reference sequence). The CDR3 is made up of 15 amino acids. V lost 0 bases, J lost 4 bases, and 13 bases lay in between.

V gene TRBV5-4 combines with J gene TRBJ2-7, with 7 bases lining up with TRBD1. After removal of 2 bases from V and 2 bases from J, the junction contained 4 bases not matched to a gene. Germline CDR1 SGHNT, CDR2 YYREEE (reference sequence). There are 14 residues in the CDR3. CDR3 bases: TGTGCCAGCAGCTTCGACAGGGTGACCTACGAGCAGTACTTC. Translating gives CASSFDRVTYEQYF.

The chain carries TRBV29-1 and TRBJ1-2, with 9 bases lining up with TRBD1. The germline gives CDR1 SQVTM, CDR2 ANQGSEA. Trimming took 3 bases from V and 5 from J; bases not matched to a gene: 4. This CDR3 is 13 amino acids long. The CDR3 here is CSVEKDRGYGYTF. The CDR3 region has the DNA TGCAGCGTTGAGAAGGACAGGGGTTATGGCTACACCTTC.

V is TRBV2 and J is TRBJ2-1, with D perhaps TRBD1 (5 bases). Per germline, CDR1 SNHLY and CDR2 FYNNEI. CDR3 length: 13 residues. The ends were cut back, 7 bases at V and 2 bases at J, with 9 bases in the middle. The CDR3 DNA follows: TGTGCCAGCACCGAACAGGCCTACAATGAGCAGTTCTTC. It codes for CASTEQAYNEQFF.

Only one count was recorded for this clone. The V and J genes are TRBV3-1 (or the pseudogene TRBV3-2) and TRBJ2-3, with D hard to call. Germline CDR1 and CDR2: LGHDT and YNNKEL (reference sequence). The V end lost 1 base, the J end lost 6 bases, and 11 bases lay between the germline ends. The CDR3 has 14 residues. The DNA for the CDR3 is TGTGCCAGCAGCCAAGTTGCCAGTTCGGATACGCAGTATTTT. Amino acid sequence: CASSQVASSDTQYF.

The V call is TRBV7-9, the J call TRBJ2-7; 8 bases match TRBD2. This CDR3 has 15 amino acids. V lost 4 bases and J lost 0; bases outside the gene matches: 5. Looked up from germline, CDR1 is SEHNR and CDR2 is FQNEAQ (reference sequence). The CDR3 sequence: CASSYSGVSSYEQYF. In nucleotides, the CDR3 is TGTGCCAGCAGCTATAGCGGGGTGAGCTCCTACGAGCAGTACTTC.

This clone was seen a single time. The genes are TRBV27 and TRBJ1-2, with TRBD1 as a possible D gene (6 bases). V dropped 6 bases and J dropped 0 bases, with 17 bases sitting between them. CDR1 is MNHEY and CDR2 is SMNVEV in the germline V gene (reference sequence). The CDR3 is made up of 16 amino acids. CDR3 nucleotides: TGTGCCAGCAGCCCTAGCAGGGGCCGGACTAACTATGGCTACACCTTC. Protein: CASSPSRGRTNYGYTF.

DNA for the CDR3: TGTGCCAGCAGCAACGGACAGGGGGATAGCAATCAGCCCCAGCATTTT. Its protein is CASSNGQGDSNQPQHF. The J gene is TRBJ1-5, the V gene TRBV7-9; 10 nucleotides line up with TRBD1. The CDR3 has 16 amino acids. V shed 5 bases, J shed 0 bases, and the junction held 4 bases outside the gene matches. Germline V gives CDR1 SEHNR, CDR2 FQNEAQ (reference sequence).

This chain connects TRBV18 to TRBJ2-7, with 11 bases aligning to TRBD2. The junction had 13 bases not matched to a gene; V was cut back by 3 bases and J by 3 bases. In germline, CDR1 is KGHSH, CDR2 LQKENI. CDR3 length: 18 amino acids. CDR3 DNA sequence: TGTGCCAGCTCACCCGGGCTAGCGGGGGGTGCCCAAATCTACGAGCAGTACTTC. Protein sequence: CASSPGLAGGAQIYEQYF.

This sequence joins TRBV2 and TRBJ2-3; 10 nucleotides agree with TRBD2. After removal of 5 bases from V and 5 bases from J, the junction contained 7 bases not matched to a gene. In germline, CDR1 is SNHLY, CDR2 FYNNEI. The CDR3 contains 15 residues. The CDR3 reads CASSQSGGAVDTQYF. CDR3 nucleotide sequence: TGTGCCAGCAGTCAAAGCGGGGGGGCTGTAGATACGCAGTATTTT.

This chain connects TRBV2 to TRBJ2-3; 12 bases are shared with TRBD2. The CDR3 contains 19 residues. V lost 6 bases and J lost 2; bases outside the gene matches: 15. CDR1 is SNHLY, CDR2 FYNNEI, per germline. CDR3 nucleotide sequence: TGTGCCAGCAGCCGGACTAGCGGGATAATTAGGAGGGACACAGATACGCAGTATTTT. Translation gives CASSRTSGIIRRDTDTQYF. Supplemented by reference TRBV2 and TRBJ2-3, the full variable domain reads EPEVTQTPSHQVTQMGQEVILRCVPISNHLYFYWYRQILGQKVEFLVSFYNNEISEKSEIFDDQFSVERPDGSNFTLKIRSTKLEDSAMYFCASSRTSGIIRRDTDTQYFGPGTRLTVL.

Turning to this clone: One end of the junction varies from germline; a read error may be responsible. The gene calls are TRBV19 and TRBJ2-7; D is possibly TRBD1 (6 bases). The germline V gene has CDR1 LNHDA and CDR2 SQIVND (reference sequence). This CDR3 spans 11 amino acids. Here the CDR3 reads CARQAPYEQYF. The CDR3 DNA follows: TGCGCCCGACAGGCCCCCTACGAGCAGTACTTC.

The chain combines TRBV19 with TRBJ1-5; the match to TRBD1 covers 8 bases. In germline, CDR1 is LNHDA, CDR2 SQIVND (reference sequence). V lost 5 bases and J lost 2; bases outside the gene matches: 8. This CDR3 region has 16 residues. CDR3 in DNA: TGTGCCAGTAGTTCACCAGGGGGCTTGGGCAATCAGCCCCAGCATTTT. Protein sequence: CASSSPGGLGNQPQHF.

The chain combines TRBV5-1 with TRBJ2-7, with 10 nucleotides matching TRBD1. With V trimmed by 3 bases and J by 0 bases, 3 bases remained unmatched. The CDR3 consists of 15 residues. The V gene's germline CDR1 is SGHRS and CDR2 YFSETQ. The CDR3 DNA is TGCGCCAGCAGCTCCGGGACAGGGGCCTCCTACGAGCAGTACTTC. Translated: CASSSGTGASYEQYF.

J is TRBJ2-2 and V is TRBV23-1, with 7 bases that match TRBD1. TRBV23-1 is an open reading frame, and its role is uncertain. This CDR3 is 17 amino acids long. After removal of 8 bases from V and 7 bases from J, the junction contained 19 bases not matched to a gene. CDR3 in amino acids: CASYRGTVVGGNGELFF. As DNA, the CDR3 is TGCGCCAGCTATCGAGGGACAGTTGTCGGTGGGAACGGGGAGCTGTTTTTT.

The chain recombines TRBV4-1 with TRBJ2-1; 9 nucleotides agree with TRBD2. This CDR3 region has 17 residues. Germline V gene lookup returns CDR1 MGHRA and CDR2 YSYEKL. Trimming cost V 1 base and J 2 bases; bases outside gene matches: 6. The CDR3 region has the DNA TGCGCCAGCAGCCAAGGAGGACTAGCGCAAGCCTACAATGAGCAGTTCTTC. Its translation is CASSQGGLAQAYNEQFF.

The chain carries TRBV5-8 and TRBJ2-1, with 12 bases matching TRBD2. Per germline, CDR1 SGHTS and CDR2 YDEGEE. V trimming: 4 bases; J trimming: 8 bases; junction bases outside the gene matches: 10. The CDR3 is made up of 16 amino acids. CDR3 coding DNA: TGTGCCAGCAGCCGGCGACTAGCGGGGGCCCGGGATGAGCAGTTCTTC. Its translation is CASSRRLAGARDEQFF.

The rearrangement links TRBV5-4 to TRBJ2-3; tentatively, D is TRBD2 (7 bases). This CDR3 has 14 amino acids. CDR1 is SGHNT, CDR2 YYREEE, per germline (reference sequence). Trimming shortened V by 3 bases and J by 5 bases, and 13 bases separated the two germline ends. CDR3 nucleotide sequence: TGTGCCAGCAGCTCTCCCGGGGGGCAAGATACGCAGTATTTT. It translates to CASSSPGGQDTQYF.

Points on this clone: The sample has other DNA sequences that encode this CDR3 too. The rearrangement joins TRBV12-3 or TRBV12-4 to TRBJ2-7; possibly TRBD2 for D (5 bases). The V end was cut by 3 bases, the J end by 6 bases, with 6 bases between. The CDR3 runs to 11 residues. In nucleotides, the CDR3 is TGTGCCAGCAGTTTCGGAGGCGAGCAGTACTTC. As protein: CASSFGGEQYF.

The chain recombines TRBV29-1 with TRBJ1-5, with a possible D match to TRBD1 (6 bases). The ends were cut back, 0 bases at V and 11 bases at J, with 17 bases in the middle. The germline V gene encodes CDR1 SQVTM and CDR2 ANQGSEA. This CDR3 is 14 amino acids long. CDR3 DNA: TGCAGCGTTGAAGATTCCAGGGGCGTGGGGTCCCAGCATTTT. The encoded protein is CSVEDSRGVGSQHF. Complete variable domain (other parts from reference TRBV29-1 and TRBJ1-5): SAVISQKPSRDICQRGTSLTIQCQVDSQVTMMFWYRQQPGQSLTLIATANQGSEATYESGFVIDKFPISRPNLTFSTLTVSNMSPEDSSIYLCSVEDSRGVGSQHFGDGTRLSIL.

This clone came up many times. The J gene is TRBJ2-1, the V gene TRBV4-2; 10 positions agree with TRBD2. CDR3 length: 15 amino acids. V was pared by 4 bases and J by 0 bases, with 0 bases of the junction left unmatched. Germline V gives CDR1 LGHNA, CDR2 YNFKEQ. The CDR3, as DNA: TGTGCCAGCAGCCCTAGCGGGAGCTCCTACAATGAGCAGTTCTTC. It is translated as CASSPSGSSYNEQFF.

This clone was recorded once. The rearrangement links TRBV6-1 to TRBJ1-1; the match to TRBD1 covers 9 bases. There are 18 residues in the CDR3. The ends lost 3 bases at V and 4 bases at J; junction bases unmatched: 15. Germline CDR1 is MNHNS and CDR2 is SASEGT. CDR3 sequence reads: CASSESDRDRVKGTEAFF. In DNA form, the CDR3 reads TGTGCCAGCAGTGAGTCCGACCGGGACAGGGTGAAAGGCACTGAAGCTTTCTTT.